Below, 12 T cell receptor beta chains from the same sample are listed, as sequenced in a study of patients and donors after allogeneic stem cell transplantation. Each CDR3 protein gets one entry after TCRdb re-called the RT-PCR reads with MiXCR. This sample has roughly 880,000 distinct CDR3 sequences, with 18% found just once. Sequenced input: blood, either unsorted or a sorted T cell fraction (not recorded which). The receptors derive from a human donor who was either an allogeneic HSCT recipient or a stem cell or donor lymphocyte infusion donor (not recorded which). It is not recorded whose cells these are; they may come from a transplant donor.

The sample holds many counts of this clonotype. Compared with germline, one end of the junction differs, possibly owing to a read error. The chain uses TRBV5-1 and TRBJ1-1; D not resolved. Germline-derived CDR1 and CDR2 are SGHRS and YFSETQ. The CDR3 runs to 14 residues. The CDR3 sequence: CASSLARGNTEAFF. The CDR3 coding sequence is TGTGCCAGCAGCTTAGCGCGGGGGAACACTGAAGCTTTCTTT.

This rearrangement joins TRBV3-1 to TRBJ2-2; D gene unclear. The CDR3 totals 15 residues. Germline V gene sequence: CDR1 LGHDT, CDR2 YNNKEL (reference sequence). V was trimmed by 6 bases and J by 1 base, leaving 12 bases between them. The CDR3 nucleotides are TGTGCCAGCAGGCCGACTTTGGGGAACACCGGGGAGCTGTTTTTT. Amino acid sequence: CASRPTLGNTGELFF.

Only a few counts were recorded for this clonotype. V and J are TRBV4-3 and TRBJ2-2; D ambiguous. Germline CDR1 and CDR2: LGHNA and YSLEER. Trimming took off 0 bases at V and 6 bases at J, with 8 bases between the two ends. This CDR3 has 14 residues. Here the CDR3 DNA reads TGCGCCAGCAGCCAAGATCTGCTCTCCGGGGAGCTGTTTTTT. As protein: CASSQDLLSGELFF.

The chain's CDR3 is CASNRGAGNTEAFF. DNA of the CDR3: TGTGCCAGCAACCGGGGGGCGGGGAACACTGAAGCTTTCTTT. This chain uses TRBV6-1 with TRBJ1-1, with a possible D match to TRBD1 (6 bases). The CDR3 is 14 residues long. CDR1 and CDR2 from the germline V gene are MNHNS and SASEGT. V lost 7 bases and J lost 1, with 13 bases in between.

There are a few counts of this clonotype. The CDR3 loop reads CATRGGNHQETQYF. For the CDR3, the DNA is TGTGCCACCAGAGGGGGAAACCACCAAGAGACCCAGTACTTC. The gene calls are TRBV15 and TRBJ2-5; TRBD1 might be the D (6 bases). This CDR3 region has 14 residues. Per the germline V gene, CDR1 is LNHNV and CDR2 is YYDKDF (reference sequence). V was trimmed by 6 bases and J by 0 bases, leaving 11 bases between them.

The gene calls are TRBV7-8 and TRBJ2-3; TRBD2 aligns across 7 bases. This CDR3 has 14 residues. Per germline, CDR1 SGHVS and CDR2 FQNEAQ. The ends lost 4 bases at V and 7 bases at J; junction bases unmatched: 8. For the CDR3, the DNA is TGTGCCAGCAGCTCCCCCGGGACTACCCATACGCAGTATTTT. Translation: CASSSPGTTHTQYF.

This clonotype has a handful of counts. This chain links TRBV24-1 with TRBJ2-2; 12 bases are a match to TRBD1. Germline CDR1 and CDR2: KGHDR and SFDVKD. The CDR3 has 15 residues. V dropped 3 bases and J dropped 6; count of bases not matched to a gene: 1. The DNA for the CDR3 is TGTGCCACCAGTGATAGGGACAGGGGGCCCGGGGAGCTGTTTTTT. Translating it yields CATSDRDRGPGELFF.

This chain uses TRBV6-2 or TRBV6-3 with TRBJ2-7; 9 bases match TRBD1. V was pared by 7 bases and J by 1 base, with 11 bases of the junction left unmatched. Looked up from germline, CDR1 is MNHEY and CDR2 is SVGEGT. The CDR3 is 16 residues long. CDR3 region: CASISPRTGESYEQYF. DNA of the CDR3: TGTGCCAGCATCAGTCCTCGGACAGGGGAGTCCTACGAGCAGTACTTC.

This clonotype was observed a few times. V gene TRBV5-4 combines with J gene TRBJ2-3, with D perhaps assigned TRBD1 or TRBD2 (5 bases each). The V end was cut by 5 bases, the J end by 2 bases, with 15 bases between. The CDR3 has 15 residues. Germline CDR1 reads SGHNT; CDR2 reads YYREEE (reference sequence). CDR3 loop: CASRKTGTLTDTQYF. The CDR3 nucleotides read TGTGCCAGCAGGAAAACCGGGACCCTCACAGATACGCAGTATTTT.

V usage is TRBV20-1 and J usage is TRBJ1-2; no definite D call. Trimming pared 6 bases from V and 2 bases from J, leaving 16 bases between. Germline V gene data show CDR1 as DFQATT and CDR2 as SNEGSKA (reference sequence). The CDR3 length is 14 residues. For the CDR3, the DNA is TGCAGTGCGGACTCGGCCTACAAAAACTATGGCTACACCTTC. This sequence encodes CSADSAYKNYGYTF.

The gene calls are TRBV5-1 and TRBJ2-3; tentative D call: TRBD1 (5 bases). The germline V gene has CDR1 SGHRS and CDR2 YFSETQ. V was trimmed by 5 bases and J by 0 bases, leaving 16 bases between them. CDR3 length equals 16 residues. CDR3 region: CASRPTVQTSTDTQYF. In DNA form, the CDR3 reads TGCGCCAGCAGACCGACAGTTCAAACTAGCACAGATACGCAGTATTTT.

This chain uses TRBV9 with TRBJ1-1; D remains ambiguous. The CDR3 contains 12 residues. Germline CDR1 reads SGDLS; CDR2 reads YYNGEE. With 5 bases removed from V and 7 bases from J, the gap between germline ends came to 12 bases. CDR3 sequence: CASREPGIEAFF. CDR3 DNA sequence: TGTGCCAGCAGGGAGCCGGGAATTGAAGCTTTCTTT.